Listed below are T cell receptor beta chains from one sample, sequenced in a study of blood T cell repertoires in COVID-19. Assay used: immunoSEQ multiplex PCR; TCRdb lists only in-frame clones, some missing. The profile shows 300,000 to 400,000 clones, around nine tenths of them singletons. The sample consisted of PBMCs or T cells enriched from blood (not recorded which). The receptors were sampled from a woman aged 25 to 45 who had been exposed to COVID-19. CDR3s include the opening cysteine and the closing phenylalanine or tryptophan. Fields, in order: J gene, D gene, V gene, CDR3 DNA, CDR3 protein. D genes are given only for firm matches.

TRBJ2-2 TRBD1 TRBV7-2 TGTGCCAGCAGCCCCCCAGGGACAGGGAACACCGGGGAGCTGTTTTTT CASSPPGTGNTGELFF
TRBJ1-3 - TRBV9 TGTGCCAGCAGCTCAACAGGGTTTGGAAACACCATATATTTT CASSSTGFGNTIYF
TRBJ2-1 TRBD1 TRBV3-1/TRBV3-2 TGTGCCAGCAGCCGCACAGGGGATGGCGAGCAGTTCTTC CASSRTGDGEQFF
TRBJ1-3 - TRBV4-3 TGCGCCAGCAGCCAAGATCACGGCATGCGGGCCATATATTTT CASSQDHGMRAIYF
TRBJ2-7 - TRBV7-2 TGTGCCAGCAGCTTACAGGCCTACGAGCAGTACTTC CASSLQAYEQYF
TRBJ2-5 TRBD2 TRBV7-6 TGTGCCAGCAGCACGCCCACCCGGGAGACTAGCGGGGGGGCCTGGGAGACCCAGTACTTC CASSTPTRETSGGAWETQYF
TRBJ2-3 TRBD1 TRBV5-5 TGTGCCAGCAGCTTGGCACAGGGGTGGGCAGATACGCAGTATTTT CASSLAQGWADTQYF
TRBJ2-7 - TRBV6-6 TGTGCCAGCAATCAGGGGGGATCCTACGAGCAGTACTTC CASNQGGSYEQYF
TRBJ2-5 - TRBV9 TGTGCCAGCAGCGCCCGGGACACCGTGACCCAGTACTTC CASSARDTVTQYF
TRBJ2-7 - TRBV6-1 TGTGCCAGCAGTGAAGTAGGGGTTTCCTACGAGCAGTACTTC CASSEVGVSYEQYF
TRBJ1-5 TRBD1 TRBV4-2 TGTGCCAGCAGCACCCGGACAGGGAACCAGCCCCAGCATTTT CASSTRTGNQPQHF
TRBJ1-5 - TRBV28 TGTGCCAGCAGTTTGGGGGGAGGCAATCAGCCCCAGCATTTT CASSLGGGNQPQHF
TRBJ2-3 TRBD1 TRBV5-4 TGTGCCAGCAGCGACGGGACAGTCGATACGCAGTATTTT CASSDGTVDTQYF
TRBJ2-2 TRBD2 TRBV9 TGTGCCAGCAGCGTCTTGGCGGGGGAGGCGAACACCGGGGAGCTGTTTTTT CASSVLAGEANTGELFF